This T cell receptor (beta chain) was recovered during a study of OX40 agonist ivuxolimab in advanced cancers. Study outcomes and limitations: The antigens recognized by the expanded peripheral T cells, that is their antigen specificity, were not determined. CD4+ and CD8+ blood T cells expanded clonally by week 6 at 0.1 to 3.0 mg/kg.

The table came from immunoSEQ multiplex PCR; TCRdb's copy has only in-frame clones and leaves some out. Of about 54,000 clones in the sample, roughly nine tenths are singletons; the top ten hold roughly 12%. The ends were cut back, 1 base at V and 3 bases at J, with 7 bases in the middle. The CDR3 contains 14 residues. From germline, CDR1 is KGHSH and CDR2 LQKENI. About this clone: Its antigen is as yet unknown.

Patients with autoimmune history or systemic immunosuppression were excluded. The sample was CD4+ or CD8+ T cells sorted from blood, taken in a trial of the OX40 agonist ivuxolimab. V is TRBV18 and J is TRBJ1-5; D perhaps matches TRBD1 (5 bases). The receptor was isolated from an adult with an advanced solid tumor such as melanoma, head and neck, liver or kidney cancer. CDR3 sequence: CASSPQGPNQPQHF. The CDR3, as DNA: TGTGCCAGCTCACCACAGGGGCCCAATCAGCCCCAGCATTTT.